One T cell receptor (beta chain) is described in this entry. The method was immunoSEQ multiplex PCR; TCRdb's version includes in-frame clones alone and lacks a portion of them. The repertoire holds 300,000 to 400,000 clones, with around 91% as singletons. The data originate from a study of blood T cell repertoires in COVID-19. Looking at the study overall: PBMCs, B-cell-depleted T cells, or T cells provided the cDNA or gDNA that made up the material.

Trimming cost V 3 bases and J 7 bases, with 13 bases left between them. Germline V CDR1 and CDR2: MNHEY, SVGEGT. The CDR3 runs 14 residues. The chain couples TRBV6-2 or TRBV6-3 to TRBJ2-1; D remains ambiguous. This receptor was identified in a woman aged 18-29 years who had recovered from COVID-19. Input material: peripheral blood. Here the CDR3 DNA reads TGTGCCAGCAGTTATGAACTTCTGAGGAATGAGCAGTTCTTC. It translates to CASSYELLRNEQFF.